This TCR beta chain was found in a study of T cells after yellow fever vaccination. Study results and limitations: Highly abundant clonotypes carried over from the bulk population could end up in FACS-sorted repertoires as contaminants. A weaker secondary response peaked on day 5, the primary on day 15. Once the booster was given, most primary-vaccination clones reappeared, at roughly 96% for CD4 and roughly 90% for CD8.

The CDR3 runs to 15 residues. V lost 0 bases and J lost 3; bases outside the gene matches: 1. Germline lookup yields CDR1 MRHNA and CDR2 SNTAGT. Generation of TCR cDNA used 5'RACE template switching (which added a universal primer site and UMIs). Using its own MiXCR run on the 5' RACE reads, TCRdb lists one record per CDR3 protein. The sample records about 340,000 distinct CDR3 sequences, around 4.1% being singletons. This clonotype was detected many times. Its cognate antigen is unknown. The sample in question was PBMCs, obtained 5 days after the yellow fever booster vaccination. V gene TRBV6-4 combines with J gene TRBJ2-2; 7 nucleotides agree with TRBD1. The receptor was derived from a man aged 18 to 35 who received the YFV17D yellow fever vaccine. The CDR3 loop reads CASSDSDRHTGELFF. The CDR3 DNA reads as TGTGCCAGCAGTGACTCGGACAGGCACACCGGGGAGCTGTTTTTT.